This T cell receptor (beta chain) was found in a study of cytomegalovirus exposure and HLA in healthy donors. Background on the study: Within the Caucasian-associated ancestry cluster were 81% of the 350 to 400 genotyped donors.

General study points: Most of the TCR beta V segments (in an earlier analysis) were productive either about 87% or about 30% of the time. By a later analysis, the bulk of CMV-associated TCR beta chains appeared HLA-restricted.

In the PCR, 60 Vbeta and 13 Jbeta primers were used. Sequencing used immunoSEQ multiplex PCR; TCRdb keeps in-frame clones, though not all of them. Of about 130,000 clones in the sample, over 70% were seen once. Of note for this clone: Its target is not known.

CDR3 length: 17 amino acids. Germline loops: CDR1 LNHDA, CDR2 SQIVND (reference sequence). Trimming removed 8 bases at V and 3 bases at J, with 25 bases between. This chain uses TRBV19 with TRBJ1-2; D gene unclear. The sequence was obtained from a woman aged 35 to 49 in good health and CMV-seronegative. Material: PBMCs. The CDR3 DNA reads as TGTGCCAGTCCTTTGCTCTTCGTCCGGGAACCCGACTATGGCTACACCTTC. Translating it yields CASPLLFVREPDYGYTF.